The present TCR beta chain was sequenced within a study of cytomegalovirus exposure and HLA in healthy donors. Study-level results: A previous analysis found most TCR beta V segments productive roughly 90% or roughly 30% of the time. Accurate prediction of HLA-A and HLA-B alleles (for most subjects) was reportedly achieved from TCR beta sequences. Upon later analysis, TCR association rates were observed to vary by HLA locus, being highest for DRB1 and lowest for HLA-C.

The PCR employed 60 Vbeta primers together with 13 Jbeta primers. Authors' data handling: As a later analysis found, there were 60 million to 90 million unique TCR beta chains, of which roughly 11 million were shared. Produced via immunoSEQ multiplex PCR; TCRdb's table is partial and in-frame only. That table furnishes V, J and clone size, whereas the DNA furnished D and trimming. The table lists approximately 80,000 clones, approximately 72% of them singletons. Of note for this clone: Its antigen is as yet unknown.

V was shortened by 2 bases and J by 4 bases, with 9 bases between the two germline ends. The V gene's germline CDR1 is MNHEY and CDR2 SVGAGI. CDR3 length: 13 residues. This rearrangement joins TRBV6-5 to TRBJ2-7; D gene ambiguous. The source material was PBMCs. The TCR sequence derives from a woman in her 40s in good health and CMV-seropositive. The CDR3 here is CASSYDRQYEQYF. The CDR3 DNA is TGTGCCAGCAGTTACGACCGACAATACGAGCAGTACTTC.